This T cell receptor beta chain emerged from a study of cytomegalovirus exposure and HLA in healthy donors. The study's findings and limits: In a later analysis, specific HLA alleles were associated with approximately 17,000 TCR beta sequences at a 0.05 false discovery rate.

CDR3 length equals 16 residues. The germline gives CDR1 SNHLY, CDR2 FYNNEI. V gave up 11 bases and J gave up 4 bases; unmatched junction bases: 18. For this clone: Antigen: not known.

The primer mix had 60 Vbeta and 13 Jbeta primers. Measured with immunoSEQ multiplex PCR; TCRdb has only the in-frame clones, and not every one. This sample's clone table lists under 150,000 clones. V and J are TRBV2 and TRBJ2-5, with 8 bases aligning to TRBD2. This receptor was identified in a woman aged 55-69 years in good health and CMV-seronegative. Sequencing was carried out using PBMCs. The CDR3 DNA sequence: TGTGCCTCCCAAGGTTCCCCCAGCGGGAGTTTAGAGACCCAGTACTTC. Its translation: CASQGSPSGSLETQYF.